These T cell receptor beta chains were read from a single sample in a study of T cells after yellow fever vaccination. TCRdb fed the 5' RACE reads into MiXCR, producing one record per CDR3 protein. The profile shows about 300,000 distinct CDR3 sequences, almost 4% of them singletons. The sequencing here drew on PBMCs, taken 5 days after the yellow fever booster vaccination. The receptors were gathered from a man between 18 and 29 years old who received the YFV17D yellow fever vaccine. CDR3s include the opening cysteine and the closing phenylalanine or tryptophan. The D gene is left open where the match is weak. Clone size appears in some rows only: once, few, many, or a class for an expanded clone.

many	TRBV20-1	TRBD2	TRBJ2-1	TGCAGTGCCCTCGGCGGGGGAGGCCACAATGAGCAGTTCTTC	CSALGGGGHNEQFF
NA	TRBV30	NA	TRBJ2-1	TGTGCCTGGAGTGTCGCCTCCACCGGTGGGGAGCAGTTCTTC	CAWSVASTGGEQFF
NA	TRBV12-3/TRBV12-4	NA	TRBJ2-6	TGTGCCAGCAGTTTCGGGCGATCTGGGGCCAACGTCCTGACTTTC	CASSFGRSGANVLTF
NA	TRBV15	NA	TRBJ1-3	TGTGCCACCAGCAGACCAGGGGCTGGAAACACCATATATTTT	CATSRPGAGNTIYF
NA	TRBV6-2/TRBV6-3	NA	TRBJ2-7	TGTGCCAGCAGTTATCCGGGCCCCCCTGGGTACGAGCAGTACTTC	CASSYPGPPGYEQYF
many	TRBV9	NA	TRBJ2-2	TGTGCCAGCAGCCTCAATCCGGGGGACACCGGGGAGCTGTTTTTT	CASSLNPGDTGELFF
NA	TRBV4-1	NA	TRBJ1-4	TGCGCCAGCAGCCGAAAGGTCGGGGCTAATTTCGAAAAACTGTTTTTT	CASSRKVGANFEKLFF
NA	TRBV18	NA	TRBJ1-5	TGTGCCAGCTCACCACGGGGCGGGATGAGGGATCAGCCCCAGCATTTT	CASSPRGGMRDQPQHF
NA	TRBV27	NA	TRBJ1-1	TGTGCCAGCTACGCCCGGGGGCCGAACACTGAAGCTTTCTTT	CASYARGPNTEAFF
many	TRBV7-2	NA	TRBJ2-3	TGTGCCAGCAGCAACTTTGGTGCGCAGTATTTT	CASSNFGAQYF
NA	TRBV7-2	NA	TRBJ1-5	TGTGCCAGCAGCTACCAGGGGCAGAACAATCAGCCCCAGCATTTT	CASSYQGQNNQPQHF
NA	TRBV6-2/TRBV6-3	NA	TRBJ2-2	TGTGCCAGCAGTACCCTGGACACCGGGGAGCTGTTTTTT	CASSTLDTGELFF
many	TRBV4-3	TRBD1	TRBJ2-2	TGCGCCAGCAGCCAGACAGGGGACACCGGGGAGCTGTTTTTT	CASSQTGDTGELFF
few	TRBV9	NA	TRBJ1-6	TGTGCCAGCAGCGTAGCTGGGGTGGGATCACCCCTCCACTTT	CASSVAGVGSPLHF
few	TRBV3-1	TRBD1	TRBJ2-7	TGTGCCAGCAGCCAATATCAGACAGGGCGGGACGAGCAGTACTTC	CASSQYQTGRDEQYF
NA	TRBV5-1	TRBD2	TRBJ2-7	TGCGCCAGCACCTCGGAGGGCAGCGGGGGTGCCTTTTTCTACGAGCAGTACTTC	CASTSEGSGGAFFYEQYF
few	TRBV5-6	TRBD2	TRBJ2-3	TGTGCCAGCAGCCGAGGACTAGCGGGGGACCTCACAGATACGCAGTATTTT	CASSRGLAGDLTDTQYF
NA	TRBV4-1	NA	TRBJ2-1	TGCGCCAGCAGCCCCGCAGCGGGCTGGGCTAATGAGCAGTTCTTC	CASSPAAGWANEQFF
many	TRBV9	NA	TRBJ2-2	TGTGCCAGCAGCGCCGGGACGCTTTTCACCGGGGAGCTGTTTTTT	CASSAGTLFTGELFF
few	TRBV7-8	NA	TRBJ2-5	TGTGCCAGCAGCCGAATGCAAGAGACCCAGTACTTC	CASSRMQETQYF
many	TRBV12-3/TRBV12-4	NA	TRBJ1-1	TGTGCCAGCAGGTTTGACAGTCAAGCTTTCTTT	CASRFDSQAFF
many	TRBV7-2	NA	TRBJ1-2	TGTGCCAGCAGCTTAGGGCAGCTGGGGGGCTACACCTTC	CASSLGQLGGYTF
NA	TRBV15	TRBD2	TRBJ2-5	TGTGCCACCAGCGGGGGGGGATCCCAAGAGACCCAGTACTTC	CATSGGGSQETQYF
few	TRBV6-5	TRBD2	TRBJ2-7	TGTGCCAGCAGTGAGGACGTGGGGGGGACCTCCTACGAGCAGTACTTC	CASSEDVGGTSYEQYF
many	TRBV6-2/TRBV6-3	NA	TRBJ1-1	TGTGCCAGCAGTTCTACATTGACGAACACTGAAGCTTTCTTT	CASSSTLTNTEAFF
NA	TRBV11-2	TRBD2	TRBJ2-3	TGTGCCAGCAGCTTAGATTGGGCTAGCGGGGTTAGCACAGATACGCAGTATTTT	CASSLDWASGVSTDTQYF
NA	TRBV6-5	NA	TRBJ2-2	TGTGCCAGCAGTTACTCGGCAGGATTTAACACCGGGGAGCTGTTTTTT	CASSYSAGFNTGELFF
few	TRBV20-1	NA	TRBJ1-1	TGCAGTGCTAGAGGGGGAGTAATCATGAACACTGAAGCTTTCTTT	CSARGGVIMNTEAFF
NA	TRBV7-2	NA	TRBJ1-4	TGTGCCAGCAGCCACTTCCCGAGGGCCAGGGGTGAAAAACTGTTTTTT	CASSHFPRARGEKLFF
NA	TRBV13	NA	TRBJ2-2	TGTGCCAGCAGCAAAGAGGCAGGGGCCGGGGAGCTGTTTTTT	CASSKEAGAGELFF
NA	TRBV24-1	NA	TRBJ1-1	TGTGCCACCAGTGATTTGCGGGGTGAAGCTTTCTTT	CATSDLRGEAFF
NA	TRBV14	TRBD1	TRBJ1-2	TGTGCCAGCAGCCAAAACAGGGGGTGGAGTGGCTACACCTTC	CASSQNRGWSGYTF
few	TRBV2	NA	TRBJ1-4	TGTGCCAGCAGTGAAAGGAAGGGGACACTTGCAACTAATGAAAAACTGTTTTTT	CASSERKGTLATNEKLFF
NA	TRBV5-1	NA	TRBJ2-2	TGCGCCAGCAGCTTGGGGCCTTACGGGGAGCTGTTTTTT	CASSLGPYGELFF
many	TRBV5-1	TRBD2	TRBJ2-3	TGCGCCAGCAGCCTTATTACTAGCGGGGGGGCCACAGATACGCAGTATTTT	CASSLITSGGATDTQYF
many	TRBV6-5	NA	TRBJ1-5	TGTGCCAGCAGTCAGGGGTGGAATCAGCCCCAGCATTTT	CASSQGWNQPQHF
many	TRBV5-1	NA	TRBJ2-2	TGCGCCAGCCAGCCAGGGCCAAACACCGGGGAGCTGTTTTTT	CASQPGPNTGELFF
NA	TRBV5-8	NA	TRBJ2-5	TGTGCCAGCAGCCCAACCGGACAGCAAGAGACCCAGTACTTC	CASSPTGQQETQYF
NA	TRBV6-4	NA	TRBJ1-1	TGTGCCAGCAGGAATCTGCCTCCTGAAGCTTTCTTT	CASRNLPPEAFF
few	TRBV5-6	NA	TRBJ1-6	TGTGCCAGCACCCGGCGTGAGGGAGATTCACCCCTCCACTTT	CASTRREGDSPLHF
NA	TRBV7-8	TRBD1	TRBJ2-7	TGTGCCAGCAGCTCACGACCGGGACAGGGGGGTTACGAGCAGTACTTC	CASSSRPGQGGYEQYF
many	TRBV18	NA	TRBJ1-3	TGTGCCAGCTCACCCAGGGACGCCCAATTAAACACCATATATTTT	CASSPRDAQLNTIYF
many	TRBV12-3/TRBV12-4	NA	TRBJ1-6	TGTGCCAGCAGTTGGGACGGGCTTTTTTCACCCCTCCACTTT	CASSWDGLFSPLHF
NA	TRBV5-8	NA	TRBJ1-1	TGTGCCAGCAGCGCGGGCTCGAACACTGAAGCTTTCTTT	CASSAGSNTEAFF
many	TRBV6-5	TRBD1	TRBJ1-3	TGTGCCAGCAAAGTACTCTCGCGGGACAGGGCAAGGGGAAACACCATATATTTT	CASKVLSRDRARGNTIYF